The source of this T cell receptor (beta chain) is a study of human T cells and chemical hapten exposure. Study as a whole: How much TCR each sample yielded varied, mostly because pooled library volumes differed slightly.

The sample holds many counts of this clonotype. Individual cDNA molecules in this library carried unique molecular identifiers. MiXCR, run by TCRdb on the RACE reads, gives a single entry per CDR3 protein. The table has more than 70,000 distinct CDR3 sequences, approximately 10% seen once. The time point was: patch test 1, 2 weeks after DPC sensitization. Treatment denoted: therapeutic diphenylcyclopropenone sensitization with weekly scalp DPC. Patients had alopecia, were aged 18 to 70, and were not pregnant. The authors' total RNA extraction used unfractionated whole blood. CDR3 length: 15 residues. Germline values: CDR1 SGHTA, CDR2 FQGNSA. V dropped 2 bases and J dropped 7; count of bases not matched to a gene: 8.

Sample: whole blood, taken in connection with sensitization to the hapten diphenylcyclopropenone (DPC). This chain connects TRBV7-2 to TRBJ2-1; TRBD2 matches 7 bases. This TCR was sampled from a woman aged 55 to 70 with alopecia areata. Some clones in this sample may be carry-over from other donors' samples. Here the CDR3 reads CASSLQAGEVNEQFF. The CDR3 DNA sequence: TGTGCCAGCAGCTTACAGGCGGGGGAGGTGAATGAGCAGTTCTTC.